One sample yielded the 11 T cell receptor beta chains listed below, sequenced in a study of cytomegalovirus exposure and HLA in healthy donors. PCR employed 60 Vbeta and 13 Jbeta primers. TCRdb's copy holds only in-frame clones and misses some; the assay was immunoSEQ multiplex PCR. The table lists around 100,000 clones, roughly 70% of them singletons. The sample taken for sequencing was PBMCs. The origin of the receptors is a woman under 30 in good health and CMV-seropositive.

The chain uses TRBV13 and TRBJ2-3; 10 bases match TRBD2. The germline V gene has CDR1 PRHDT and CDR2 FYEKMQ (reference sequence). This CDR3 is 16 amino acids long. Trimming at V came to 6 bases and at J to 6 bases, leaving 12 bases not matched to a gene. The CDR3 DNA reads TGTGCCAGCAGTTACAAAGCGGGAGGGTTTACTGATACGCAGTATTTT. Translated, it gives CASSYKAGGFTDTQYF.

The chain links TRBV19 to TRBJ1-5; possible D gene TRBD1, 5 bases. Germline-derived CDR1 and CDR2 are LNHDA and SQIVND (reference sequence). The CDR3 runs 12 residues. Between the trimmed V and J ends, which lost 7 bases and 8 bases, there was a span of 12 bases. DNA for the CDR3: TGTGCCAGTACCGGACCAGGGAAGCCCCAGCATTTT. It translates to CASTGPGKPQHF.

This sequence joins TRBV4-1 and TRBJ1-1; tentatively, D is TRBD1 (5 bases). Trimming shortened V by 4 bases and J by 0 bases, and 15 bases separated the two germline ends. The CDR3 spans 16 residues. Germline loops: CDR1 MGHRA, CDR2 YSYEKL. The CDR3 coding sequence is TGCGCCAGCAGCCCTTCACCGACAGCGATGAACACTGAAGCTTTCTTT. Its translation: CASSPSPTAMNTEAFF.

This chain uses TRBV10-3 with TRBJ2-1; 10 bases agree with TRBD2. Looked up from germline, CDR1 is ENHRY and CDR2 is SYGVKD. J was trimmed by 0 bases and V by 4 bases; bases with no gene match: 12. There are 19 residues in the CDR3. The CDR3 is CAISGTFSGRSSSYNEQFF. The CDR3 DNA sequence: TGTGCCATCAGTGGAACCTTTAGCGGGAGGTCGAGCTCCTACAATGAGCAGTTCTTC.

CDR3 DNA sequence: TGTGCCAGCAGCACCCACAGGGGAAAGAATTCACCCCTCCACTTT. Protein product: CASSTHRGKNSPLHF. The V call is TRBV7-2, the J call TRBJ1-6; 7 bases map to TRBD1. Germline trimming cut 5 bases from V and 7 bases from J; bases unmatched to any gene: 8. CDR1 is SGHTA, CDR2 FQGNSA, per germline. The CDR3 runs to 15 residues.

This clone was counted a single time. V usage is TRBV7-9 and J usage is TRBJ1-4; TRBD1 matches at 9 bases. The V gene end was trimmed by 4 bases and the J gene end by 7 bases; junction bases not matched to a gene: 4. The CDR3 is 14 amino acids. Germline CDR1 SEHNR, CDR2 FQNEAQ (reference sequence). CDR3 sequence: CASSWGQGSEKLFF. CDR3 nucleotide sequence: TGTGCCAGCAGCTGGGGACAGGGTAGTGAAAAACTGTTTTTT. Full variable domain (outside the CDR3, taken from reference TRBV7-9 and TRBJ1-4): DTGVSQNPRHKITKRGQNVTFRCDPISEHNRLYWYRQTLGQGPEFLTYFQNEAQLEKSRLLSDRFSAERPKGSFSTLEIQRTEQGDSAMYLCASSWGQGSEKLFFGSGTQLSVL.

CDR3 nucleotide sequence: TGTGCCAGCAGCTCGGGACAGGGGTTCTCCTACGAGCAGTACTTC. It is translated as CASSSGQGFSYEQYF. The gene calls are TRBV5-4 and TRBJ2-7, with 10 positions matching TRBD1. V gave up 3 bases and J gave up 0 bases; unmatched junction bases: 3. The CDR3 runs to 15 residues. Germline V lookup: CDR1 SGHNT, CDR2 YYREEE (reference sequence). Using reference TRBV5-4 and TRBJ2-7 for the parts outside the CDR3, the full variable domain is ETGVTQSPTHLIKTRGQQVTLRCSSQSGHNTVSWYQQALGQGPQFIFQYYREEENGRGNFPPRFSGLQFPNYSSELNVNALELDDSALYLCASSSGQGFSYEQYFGPGTRLTVT.

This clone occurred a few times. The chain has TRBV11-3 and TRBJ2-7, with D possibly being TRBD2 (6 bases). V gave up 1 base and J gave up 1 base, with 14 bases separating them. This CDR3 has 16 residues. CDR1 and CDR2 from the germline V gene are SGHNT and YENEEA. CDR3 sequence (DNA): TGTGCCAGCAGCTTAGCTTTCTACCGGGAGTCCTACGAGCAGTACTTC. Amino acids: CASSLAFYRESYEQYF. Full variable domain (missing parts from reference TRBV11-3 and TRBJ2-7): EAGVVQSPRYKIIEKKQPVAFWCNPISGHNTLYWYLQNLGQGPELLIRYENEEAVDDSQLPKDRFSAERLKGVDSTLKIQPAELGDSAVYLCASSLAFYRESYEQYFGPGTRLTVT.

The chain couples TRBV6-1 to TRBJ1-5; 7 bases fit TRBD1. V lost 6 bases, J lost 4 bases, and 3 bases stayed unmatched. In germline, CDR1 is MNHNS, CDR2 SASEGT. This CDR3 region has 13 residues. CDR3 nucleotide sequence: TGTGCCAGCAGGGGACAGTTGAATCAGCCCCAGCATTTT. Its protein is CASRGQLNQPQHF.

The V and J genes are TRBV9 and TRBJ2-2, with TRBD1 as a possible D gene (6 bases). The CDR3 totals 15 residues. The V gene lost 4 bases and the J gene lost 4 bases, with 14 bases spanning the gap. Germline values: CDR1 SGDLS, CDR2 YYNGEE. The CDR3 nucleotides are TGTGCCAGCAGCCCCTGGACAGACATCACCGGGGAGCTGTTTTTT. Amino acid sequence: CASSPWTDITGELFF.

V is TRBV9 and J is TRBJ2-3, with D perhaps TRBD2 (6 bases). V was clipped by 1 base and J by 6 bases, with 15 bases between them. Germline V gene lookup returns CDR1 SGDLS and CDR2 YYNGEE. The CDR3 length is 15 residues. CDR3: CASSVTGAGRDTQYF. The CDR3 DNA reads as TGTGCCAGCAGCGTAACGGGAGCTGGGAGGGATACGCAGTATTTT.